This T cell receptor (beta chain) came from a study of somatic mutations in cytotoxic T cells in rheumatoid arthritis. In the study overall: The researchers flow-sorted some T-cell populations stained with V beta antibodies and got nearly 100% purity, and these included V beta1+ cells sequenced for TCRB.

Assay: immunoSEQ multiplex PCR; the TCRdb copy retains only in-frame clones and omits some. The sample contains about 7,400 clones, roughly 90% of which appear only once. Germline V CDR1 and CDR2: SSHAT, FNYEAQ (reference sequence). V was cut by 5 bases and J by 4 bases, with 21 bases left in between. The CDR3 runs to 16 residues. This clone was seen only a few times. The material sequenced was CD8+ T cells sorted from blood. The genes are TRBV7-7 and TRBJ2-7; weak D call: TRBD1 (5 bases). The TCR originated in a man in his forties with rheumatoid arthritis. The CDR3 region has the DNA TGTGCCAGCAGCCGGGTCAGGGAAAGTACGGATTACGAGCAGTACTTC. Translation: CASSRVRESTDYEQYF.